This T cell receptor beta chain is drawn from a study of regulatory T cells in long-lasting Graves disease. HTBI primers from iRepertoire and Arm-PCR of CDR3 regions yielded the TCR beta libraries. TCRdb called the multiplex PCR reads again in MiXCR, with one record for every CDR3 protein. This table has about 620,000 distinct CDR3 sequences, 16% appearing once. With 6 bases clipped from V and 3 bases from J, the junction kept 2 bases outside the gene matches. The CDR3 totals 13 residues. Germline V lookup: CDR1 SNHLY, CDR2 FYNNEI. Time point described: newly diagnosed GD, antithyroid drugs for less than 3 months. PBMC-extracted RNA yielded the TCR library. This clonotype was counted many times. These data are also associated with another study on T cells in Graves' hyperthyroidism and ophthalmopathy.

The source material was peripheral blood mononuclear cells (PBMCs), sampled at new diagnosis, from a patient treated with antithyroid drugs. This receptor was identified in a woman aged 25 to 39 with Graves disease. The chain joins TRBV2 to TRBJ1-2; 9 bases agree with TRBD1. The CDR3 DNA sequence: TGTGCCAGCAGAGGACAGGGGTACTATGGCTACACCTTC. It codes for CASRGQGYYGYTF.